This T cell receptor beta chain is drawn from a study of identical twins. MiXCR was run by TCRdb on the 5' RACE reads, yielding one entry per CDR3 protein. Of 350,000 or so distinct CDR3 sequences in the sample, approximately 13% were seen once. This clonotype turned up a few times. From germline, CDR1 is SGHVS and CDR2 FNYEAQ. The CDR3 consists of 16 residues. V shed 1 base, J shed 5 bases, and the junction held 5 bases outside the gene matches. These records were also assigned to another study, of yellow fever vaccine responses in identical twins.

This receptor was identified in a woman aged 18-35 years in good health. V usage is TRBV7-6 and J usage is TRBJ2-1; 10 bases line up with TRBD2. The sample consisted of CD8+ T cells sorted from blood. CDR3 in DNA: TGTGCCAGCAGCTTAGTAGAGCGGGAGGGACACAATGAGCAGTTCTTC. Translation: CASSLVEREGHNEQFF. The variable domain in full, completed from reference TRBV7-6 and TRBJ2-1, reads GAGVSQSPRYKVTKRGQDVALRCDPISGHVSLYWYRQALGQGPEFLTYFNYEAQQDKSGLPNDRFSAERPEGSISTLTIQRTEQRDSAMYRCASSLVEREGHNEQFFGPGTRLTVL.